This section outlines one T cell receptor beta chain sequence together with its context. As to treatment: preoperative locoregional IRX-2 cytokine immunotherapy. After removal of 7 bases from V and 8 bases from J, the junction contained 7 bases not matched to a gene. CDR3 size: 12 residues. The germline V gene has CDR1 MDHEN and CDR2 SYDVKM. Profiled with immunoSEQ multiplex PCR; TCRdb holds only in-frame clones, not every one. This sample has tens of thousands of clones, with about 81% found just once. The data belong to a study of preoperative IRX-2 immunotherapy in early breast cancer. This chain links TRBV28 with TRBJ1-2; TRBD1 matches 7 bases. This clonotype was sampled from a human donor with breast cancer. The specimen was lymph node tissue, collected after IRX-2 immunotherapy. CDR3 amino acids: CASINRGKGYTF. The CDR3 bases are TGTGCCAGCATCAACAGGGGTAAAGGCTACACCTTC.